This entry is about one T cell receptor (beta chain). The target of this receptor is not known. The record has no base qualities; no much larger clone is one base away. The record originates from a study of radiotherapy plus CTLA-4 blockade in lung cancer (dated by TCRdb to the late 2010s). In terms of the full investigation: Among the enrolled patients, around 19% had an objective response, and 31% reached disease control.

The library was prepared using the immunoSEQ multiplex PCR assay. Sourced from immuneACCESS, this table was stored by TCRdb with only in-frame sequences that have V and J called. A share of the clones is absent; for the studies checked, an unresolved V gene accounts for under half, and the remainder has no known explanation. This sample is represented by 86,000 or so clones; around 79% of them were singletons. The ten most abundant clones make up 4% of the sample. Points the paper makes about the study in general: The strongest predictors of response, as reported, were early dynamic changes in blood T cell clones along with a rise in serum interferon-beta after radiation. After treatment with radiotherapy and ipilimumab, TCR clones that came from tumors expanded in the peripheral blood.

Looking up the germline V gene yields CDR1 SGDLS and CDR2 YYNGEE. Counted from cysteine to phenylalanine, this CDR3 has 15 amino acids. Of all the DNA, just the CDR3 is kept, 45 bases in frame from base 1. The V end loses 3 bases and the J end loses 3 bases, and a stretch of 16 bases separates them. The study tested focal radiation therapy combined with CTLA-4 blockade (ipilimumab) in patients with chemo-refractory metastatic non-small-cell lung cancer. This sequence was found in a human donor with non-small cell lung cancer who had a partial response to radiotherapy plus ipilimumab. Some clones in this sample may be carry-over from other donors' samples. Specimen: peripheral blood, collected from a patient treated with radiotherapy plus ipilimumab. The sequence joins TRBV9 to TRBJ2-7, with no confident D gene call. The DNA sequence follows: TGTGCCAGCAGCGCATTTGGCGACATAAACTACGAGCAGTACTTC. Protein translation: CASSAFGDINYEQYF.